This TCR beta chain stems from a study of T cell changes during pregnancy in multiple sclerosis. Here immunoSEQ multiplex PCR was the method, and the copy in TCRdb shows in-frame clones only, minus some. Among some 37,000 clones listed, around 94% were seen once. J lost 8 bases, V lost 1 base, and 7 bases had no gene match. Germline CDR1 is PRHDT and CDR2 is FYEKMQ (reference sequence). The length of the CDR3 is 17 residues. The chain is built from TRBV13 and TRBJ2-1, with TRBD2 matching 14 bases. The clonotype comes from a female donor with multiple sclerosis, enrolled in a pregnancy study. Specimen: CD4+ T cells from peripheral blood mononuclear cells, collected before pregnancy. The CDR3 here is CASSLALATSGRDEQFF. In nucleotides, the CDR3 is TGTGCCAGCAGCTTAGCCCTTGCGACTAGCGGGAGGGATGAGCAGTTCTTC.